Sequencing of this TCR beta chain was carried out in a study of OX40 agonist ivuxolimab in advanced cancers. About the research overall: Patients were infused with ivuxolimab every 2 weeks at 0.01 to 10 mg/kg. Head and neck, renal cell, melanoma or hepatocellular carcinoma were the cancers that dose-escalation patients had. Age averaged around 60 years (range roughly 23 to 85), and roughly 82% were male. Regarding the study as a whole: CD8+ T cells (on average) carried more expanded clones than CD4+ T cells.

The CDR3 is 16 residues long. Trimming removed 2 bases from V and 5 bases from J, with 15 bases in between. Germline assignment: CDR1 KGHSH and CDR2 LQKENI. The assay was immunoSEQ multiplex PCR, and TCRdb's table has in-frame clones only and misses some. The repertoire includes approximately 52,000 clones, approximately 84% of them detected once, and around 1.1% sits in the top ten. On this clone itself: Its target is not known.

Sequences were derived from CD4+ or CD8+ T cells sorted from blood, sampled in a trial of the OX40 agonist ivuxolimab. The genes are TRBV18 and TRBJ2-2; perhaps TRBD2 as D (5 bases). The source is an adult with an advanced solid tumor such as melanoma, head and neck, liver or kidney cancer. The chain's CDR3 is CASSPTSDRGTGELFF. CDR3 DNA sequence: TGTGCCAGCTCACCAACGAGTGACCGGGGAACCGGGGAGCTGTTTTTT. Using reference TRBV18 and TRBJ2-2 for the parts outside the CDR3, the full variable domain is NAGVMQNPRHLVRRRGQEARLRCSPMKGHSHVYWYRQLPEEGLKFMVYLQKENIIDESGMPKERFSAEFPKEGPSILRIQQVVRGDSAAYFCASSPTSDRGTGELFFGEGSRLTVL.